This T cell receptor (beta chain) originates from a study of blood T cells in healthy people across ages. A second roughly 6 to 12 cycle PCR used barcoded and J-beta primers. TCRdb fed the 5' RACE reads into MiXCR, producing one record per CDR3 protein. Of around 800,000 distinct CDR3 sequences listed, less than 60% are singletons. The V and J ends lost 6 bases and 8 bases, in that order; junction bases with no gene match: 10. CDR3 length: 14 residues. Germline V gene sequence: CDR1 ENHRY, CDR2 SYGVKD. This clonotype was detected only a few times. The genes are TRBV10-3 and TRBJ2-1; 7 bases align to TRBD2. The sequenced sample consisted of blood. The clonotype comes from a man older than 75 in good health. Here the CDR3 reads CAIRTSAGGDEQFF. CDR3 coding DNA: TGTGCCATCAGAACTAGCGCTGGGGGGGATGAGCAGTTCTTC.